The 16 T cell receptor beta chains presented below share a single source sample, sequenced in a study of vaccination and CD4 T cells after COVID-19. Antigens of these TCRs are unknown. Treatment reported: roughly ten-day PBMC culture with coronavirus spike peptide pools or control peptides (ViraFEST assay). With the Oncomine TCR Beta short-read assay, DNA from cultured CD4+ T cells was sequenced. TCRdb reprocessed the PCR reads via MiXCR and lists one record per CDR3 protein. The table records more than 3,000 distinct CDR3 sequences, under 20% of them present only once. Sample: CD4+ T cells from blood, cultured in vitro. These receptors were obtained from a human donor who had recovered from COVID-19.

By proportion, this clonotype is medium-sized. The chain joins TRBV20-1 to TRBJ2-5; D possibly uses TRBD1 or TRBD2 (6 bases each). The length of the CDR3 is 17 residues. Germline CDR1 and CDR2: DFQATT and SNEGSKA (reference sequence). Trimming stripped 3 bases from V and 1 base from J, with 21 bases between. CDR3 sequence reads: CSARGRRAKGGQETQYF. CDR3 coding DNA: TGCAGTGCTAGGGGCAGGCGGGCCAAGGGGGGCCAAGAGACCCAGTACTTC.

This clonotype was counted between two and nine times. This chain links TRBV6-1 with TRBJ1-5, with TRBD1 matching 8 bases. The trim removed 6 bases at V and 2 bases at J, leaving 3 bases unmatched. CDR3 length: 14 amino acids. Germline V gene data show CDR1 as MNHNS and CDR2 as SASEGT. CDR3 in DNA: TGTGCCAGCAGATTGACAGGGGGCAATCAGCCCCAGCATTTT. As protein: CASRLTGGNQPQHF.

This clonotype was counted between two and nine times. The gene calls are TRBV5-8 and TRBJ1-2; weak D call: TRBD1 (6 bases). The V gene lost 0 bases and the J gene lost 8 bases, with 14 bases spanning the gap. Germline assignment: CDR1 SGHTS and CDR2 YDEGEE. This CDR3 comprises 14 residues. The CDR3 DNA sequence: TGTGCCAGCAGCTTGGCAGGGGAAATTATCGGCTACACCTTC. Its protein product is CASSLAGEIIGYTF.

V is TRBV2 and J is TRBJ1-4, with a weak D call TRBD1 (5 bases). CDR1 and CDR2 (germline): SNHLY, FYNNEI. V was cut by 1 base and J by 5 bases, with 11 bases left in between. This CDR3 has 15 residues. The CDR3 DNA reads TGTGCCAGCAGTGAAGTACTGGGGGGGAATGAAAAACTGTTTTTT. It translates to CASSEVLGGNEKLFF.

In its sample, this clonotype ranks as medium-sized. The J gene is TRBJ1-4, the V gene TRBV27; D gene ambiguous. With 3 bases removed from V and 3 bases from J, the gap between germline ends came to 2 bases. Germline CDR1 is MNHEY and CDR2 is SMNVEV (reference sequence). This CDR3 is 12 amino acids long. The CDR3 region is CASSFPNEKLFF. The CDR3 nucleotides are TGTGCCAGCAGTTTCCCTAATGAAAAACTGTTTTTT. The complete variable domain, with remaining parts taken from reference TRBV27 and TRBJ1-4, reads EAQVTQNPRYLITVTGKKLTVTCSQNMNHEYMSWYRQDPGLGLRQIYYSMNVEVTDKGDVPEGYKVSRKEKRNFPLILESPSPNQTSLYFCASSFPNEKLFFGSGTQLSVL.

This chain connects TRBV5-1 to TRBJ1-3; D is unclear. The CDR3 has 17 residues. CDR1 is SGHRS and CDR2 is YFSETQ in the germline V gene. V gave up 3 bases and J gave up 0 bases, with 16 bases separating them. CDR3 protein: CASSSPASLNSGNTIYF. The CDR3 bases are TGCGCCAGCAGCTCCCCAGCCTCCCTAAACTCTGGAAACACCATATATTTT. Complete variable domain (other parts from reference TRBV5-1 and TRBJ1-3): KAGVTQTPRYLIKTRGQQVTLSCSPISGHRSVSWYQQTPGQGLQFLFEYFSETQRNKGNFPGRFSGRQFSNSRSEMNVSTLELGDSALYLCASSSPASLNSGNTIYFGEGSWLTVV.

This clonotype is medium-sized in the sample. The CDR3 nucleotides are TGCAGTGCTACCCGACTAGCGGGGAGCTCCTACAATGAGCAGTTCTTC. Translation gives CSATRLAGSSYNEQFF. The chain uses TRBV20-1 and TRBJ2-1; TRBD2 aligns across 11 bases. This CDR3 contains 16 residues. Germline loops: CDR1 DFQATT, CDR2 SNEGSKA (reference sequence). The J segment lost 0 bases and the V segment lost 4 bases, leaving 5 bases of the junction unmatched.

The chain carries TRBV7-8 and TRBJ2-7; D is tentatively TRBD1 or TRBD2 (6 bases each). Germline loops: CDR1 SGHVS, CDR2 FQNEAQ. CDR3 length: 15 residues. The V gene lost 0 bases and the J gene lost 3 bases, with 12 bases spanning the gap. CDR3 in amino acids: CASSLADGGGYEQYF. CDR3 DNA: TGTGCCAGCAGCTTAGCGGACGGAGGGGGCTACGAGCAGTACTTC.

This clonotype has only a few counts. The J gene is TRBJ1-1, the V gene TRBV6-5; D is possibly TRBD1 (5 bases). CDR1 is MNHEY and CDR2 is SVGAGI in the germline V gene. The CDR3 extends over 16 amino acids. The V gene lost 3 bases and the J gene lost 0 bases, with 14 bases spanning the gap. CDR3 region: CASSYGGNSVNTEAFF. CDR3 nucleotides: TGTGCCAGCAGTTATGGGGGAAATTCCGTGAACACTGAAGCTTTCTTT.

This clonotype was counted a single time. This chain joins TRBV9 and TRBJ2-1, with D unresolved. Germline lookup yields CDR1 SGDLS and CDR2 YYNGEE. The CDR3 contains 16 residues. The germline V and J ends were trimmed by 4 bases and 0 bases, with 14 bases remaining between them. The chain's CDR3 is CASSLSPESSYNEQFF. The CDR3 bases are TGTGCCAGCAGCCTTTCTCCGGAGAGCTCCTACAATGAGCAGTTCTTC.

This clonotype was seen a few times. The V call is TRBV7-2, the J call TRBJ1-4; no firm D call. Deletions cut 5 bases from V and 4 bases from J, with 14 bases between. The V gene's germline CDR1 is SGHTA and CDR2 FQGNSA. The CDR3 length is 15 residues. The CDR3 loop is CASSRQRQVNEKLFF. CDR3 bases: TGTGCCAGCAGCCGACAACGGCAAGTTAATGAAAAACTGTTTTTT. The complete variable domain, with remaining parts taken from reference TRBV7-2 and TRBJ1-4, reads GAGVSQSPSNKVTEKGKDVELRCDPISGHTALYWYRQSLGQGLEFLIYFQGNSAPDKSGLPSDRFSAERTGGSVSTLTIQRTQQEDSAVYLCASSRQRQVNEKLFFGSGTQLSVL.

This clonotype is deemed medium-sized. The chain joins TRBV5-1 to TRBJ2-5, with 7 positions matching TRBD1. Per germline, CDR1 SGHRS and CDR2 YFSETQ. The CDR3 has 16 amino acids. V shed 4 bases and J 2 bases; nucleotides not matched to a gene: 11. The CDR3 protein is CASSLPTGNGQETQYF. For the CDR3, the DNA is TGCGCCAGCAGCCTCCCGACAGGGAATGGACAAGAGACCCAGTACTTC. Drawing the rest from reference TRBV5-1 and TRBJ2-5, the complete variable domain is KAGVTQTPRYLIKTRGQQVTLSCSPISGHRSVSWYQQTPGQGLQFLFEYFSETQRNKGNFPGRFSGRQFSNSRSEMNVSTLELGDSALYLCASSLPTGNGQETQYFGPGTRLLVL.

This rearrangement joins TRBV10-3 to TRBJ1-2; 7 bases align to TRBD1. CDR1 is ENHRY and CDR2 is SYGVKD in the germline V gene. The CDR3 consists of 18 residues. V was clipped by 10 bases and J by 0 bases; unmatched bases: 20. The CDR3 spells CATTRGSSQYGPNYGYTF. The CDR3 DNA reads TGTGCCACCACCAGGGGGTCCTCTCAGTACGGTCCTAACTATGGCTACACCTTC.

The table lists this clonotype with a few counts. The chain combines TRBV7-6 with TRBJ1-1; no firm D call. The CDR3 covers 15 residues. V was pared by 1 base and J by 1 base, with 10 bases between. The germline V gene has CDR1 SGHVS and CDR2 FNYEAQ. CDR3 region: CASSLEGGKNTEAFF. As DNA, the CDR3 is TGTGCCAGCAGCTTAGAGGGCGGAAAGAACACTGAAGCTTTCTTT.

This clonotype has a handful of counts. This rearrangement joins TRBV2 to TRBJ2-1; 11 bases agree with TRBD2. Germline V gene lookup returns CDR1 SNHLY and CDR2 FYNNEI. V was pared by 5 bases and J by 8 bases, with 5 bases of the junction left unmatched. The CDR3 runs 14 residues. The chain's CDR3 is CASSRLAGKHEQFF. The CDR3 coding sequence is TGTGCCAGCAGTCGACTAGCGGGGAAACATGAGCAGTTCTTC.

By proportion, this clonotype is large (0.1 to 1%). The DNA of the CDR3 is TGTGCCAGCAGTACCACAGATACGCAGTATTTT. The encoded protein is CASSTTDTQYF. The genes are TRBV2 and TRBJ2-3, with D uncertain. The CDR3 consists of 11 residues. Germline lookup yields CDR1 SNHLY and CDR2 FYNNEI. The V end was cut by 5 bases, the J end by 2 bases, with 2 bases between.